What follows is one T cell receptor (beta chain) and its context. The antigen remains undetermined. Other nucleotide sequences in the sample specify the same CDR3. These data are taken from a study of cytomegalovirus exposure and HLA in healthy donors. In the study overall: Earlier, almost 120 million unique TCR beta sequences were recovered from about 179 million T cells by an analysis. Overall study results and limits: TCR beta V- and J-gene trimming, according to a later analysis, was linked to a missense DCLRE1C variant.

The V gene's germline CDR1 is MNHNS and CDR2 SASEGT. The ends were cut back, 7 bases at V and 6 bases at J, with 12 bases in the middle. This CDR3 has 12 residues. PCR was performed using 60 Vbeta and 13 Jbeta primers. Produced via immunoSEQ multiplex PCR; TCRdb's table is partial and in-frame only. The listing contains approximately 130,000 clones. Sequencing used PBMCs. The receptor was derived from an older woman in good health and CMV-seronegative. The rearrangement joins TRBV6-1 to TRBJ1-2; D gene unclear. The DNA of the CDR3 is TGTGCCAGCAAGAGAGACGGGAATGGCTACACCTTC. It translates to CASKRDGNGYTF.